This TCR beta chain is from a study of control samples from healthy donors and cancer patients. The CDR3 is 11 amino acids. From germline, CDR1 is LGHDT and CDR2 YNNKEL (reference sequence). V lost 6 bases and J 8 bases, leaving 11 bases between the germline ends. TCRdb's copy holds only in-frame clones and misses some; the assay was immunoSEQ multiplex PCR. The sample yields around 120,000 clones, approximately 90% seen once. The J gene is TRBJ2-7, the V gene TRBV3-1 (or the pseudogene TRBV3-2); D is perhaps TRBD1 (6 bases). The receptor was isolated from a woman aged 18 to 35 in good health. Sequencing was carried out using blood. CDR3 loop: CASRGQIQQYF. CDR3 in DNA: TGTGCCAGCAGAGGACAGATACAGCAGTACTTC.